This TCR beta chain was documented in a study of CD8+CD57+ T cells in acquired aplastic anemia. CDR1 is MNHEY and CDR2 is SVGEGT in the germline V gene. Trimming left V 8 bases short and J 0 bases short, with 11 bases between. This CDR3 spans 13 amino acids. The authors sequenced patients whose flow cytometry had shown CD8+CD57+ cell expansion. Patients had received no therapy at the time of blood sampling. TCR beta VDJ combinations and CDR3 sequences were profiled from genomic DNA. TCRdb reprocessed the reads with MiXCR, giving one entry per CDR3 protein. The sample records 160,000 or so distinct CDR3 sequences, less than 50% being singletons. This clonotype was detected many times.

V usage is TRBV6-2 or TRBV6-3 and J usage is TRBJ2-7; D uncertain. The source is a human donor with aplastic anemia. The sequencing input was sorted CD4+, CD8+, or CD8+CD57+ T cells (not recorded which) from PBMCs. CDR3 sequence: CASRPESSYEQYV. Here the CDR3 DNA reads TGTGCCAGCCGACCTGAGAGCTCCTACGAGCAGTACGTC.